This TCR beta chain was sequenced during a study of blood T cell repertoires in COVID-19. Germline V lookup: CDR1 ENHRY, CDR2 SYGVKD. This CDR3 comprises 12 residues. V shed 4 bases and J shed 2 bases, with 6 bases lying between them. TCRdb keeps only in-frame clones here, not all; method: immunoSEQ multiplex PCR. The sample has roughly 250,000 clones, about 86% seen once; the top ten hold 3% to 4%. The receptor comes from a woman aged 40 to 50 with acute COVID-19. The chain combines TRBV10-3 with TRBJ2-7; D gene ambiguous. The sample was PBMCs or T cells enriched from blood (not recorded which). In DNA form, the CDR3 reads TGTGCCATCAGTGGAGAAACCTACGAGCAGTACTTC. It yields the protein CAISGETYEQYF.